The source of this T cell receptor (beta chain) is a study of T cells after yellow fever vaccination. About the research overall: The fractions with low cell numbers were processed using SMART-Seq v4 Ultra Low Input.

TCRdb re-analysed the 5' RACE reads in MiXCR, keeping a single row per CDR3 protein. The table lists around 310,000 distinct CDR3 sequences, about 4% of them singletons, with 20% to 25% in the top ten. The table lists this clonotype with a few counts. Its matching antigen is unknown. Overall study findings and caveats: A minor fraction of clonotypes spanned both CD4 and CD8 compartments. After the booster, approximately 95% of CD4 and more than 75% of CD8 primary-response clones were re-detected.

Sequenced here: PBMCs, sampled 5 days after the yellow fever booster vaccination. The source of this sequence is a man aged 18 to 29 who received the YFV17D yellow fever vaccine.

CDR3 bases: TGTGCCAGCAGCTTGGATGGTTTTCTTGCGAACACCGGGGAGCTGTTTTTT. As protein: CASSLDGFLANTGELFF. The gene calls are TRBV5-6 and TRBJ2-2; D gene ambiguous. Per the germline V gene, CDR1 is SGHDT and CDR2 is YYEEEE. The CDR3 consists of 17 residues. The V end lost 0 bases, the J end lost 0 bases, and 12 bases lay between the germline ends.